This T cell receptor beta chain was profiled in a study of human T cells and chemical hapten exposure. Notes on the study in general: Those TCRs sitting above 1 in 1000 frequency stayed the same with DPC sensitization.

Note on this clonotype: Its target is not known.

Time point denoted: healthy volunteer bleed at 2 weeks. Extraction of total RNA was performed on unfractionated whole blood. TCRdb processed the RACE reads anew with MiXCR; each CDR3 protein has one entry. The sample lists roughly 120,000 distinct CDR3 sequences, approximately 9.5% seen once, with 1.5% to 2% in the top ten. This sequence originates from a male donor in good health. Some clones in this sample may be carry-over from other donors' samples. The material sequenced was whole blood.

Here the CDR3 DNA reads TGCGCCAGCAGTCAAGGGACACCGAGCACAGATACGCAGTATTTT. Protein: CASSQGTPSTDTQYF. This chain links TRBV23-1 with TRBJ2-3; possible D gene TRBD1, 6 bases. Being an ORF, TRBV23-1 has a function that is uncertain. This CDR3 is 15 amino acids long. Between the trimmed V and J ends, which lost 2 bases and 0 bases, there was a span of 9 bases.